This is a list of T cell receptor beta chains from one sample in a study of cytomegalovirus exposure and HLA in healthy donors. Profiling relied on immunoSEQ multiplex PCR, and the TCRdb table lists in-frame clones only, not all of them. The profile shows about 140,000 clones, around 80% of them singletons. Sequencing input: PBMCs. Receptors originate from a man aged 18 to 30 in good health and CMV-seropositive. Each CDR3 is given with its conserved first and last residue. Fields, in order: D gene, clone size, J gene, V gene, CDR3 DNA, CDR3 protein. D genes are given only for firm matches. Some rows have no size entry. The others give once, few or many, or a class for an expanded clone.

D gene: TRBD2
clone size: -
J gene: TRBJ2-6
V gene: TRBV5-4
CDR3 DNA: TGTGCCAGCAGCCCCCGACTAGCGGGAGCTTCTGGGGCCAACGTCCTGACTTTC
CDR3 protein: CASSPRLAGASGANVLTF

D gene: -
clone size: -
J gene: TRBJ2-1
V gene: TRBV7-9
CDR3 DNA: TGTGCCTGCCAGGGCGCGAGCTCCTACAATGAGCAGTTCTTC
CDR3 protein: CACQGASSYNEQFF

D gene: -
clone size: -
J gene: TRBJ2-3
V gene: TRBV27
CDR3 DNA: TGTGCCAGCAGTTTATCGAGAGGGGGTGAAGAAGATACGCAGTATTTT
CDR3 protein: CASSLSRGGEEDTQYF

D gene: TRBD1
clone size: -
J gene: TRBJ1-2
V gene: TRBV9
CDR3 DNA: TGTGCCAGCAGCGTAGAGCTGGACAGGCAATATGGCTACACCTTC
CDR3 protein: CASSVELDRQYGYTF

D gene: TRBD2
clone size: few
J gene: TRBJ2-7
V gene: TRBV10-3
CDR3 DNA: TGTGCCATCACCACTAGCGAGTACTACGAGCAGTACTTC
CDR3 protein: CAITTSEYYEQYF

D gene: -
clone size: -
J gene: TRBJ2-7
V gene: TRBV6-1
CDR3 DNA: TGTGCCAGCAGCTTACCCGACTGGACCTACGAGCAGTACTTC
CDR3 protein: CASSLPDWTYEQYF

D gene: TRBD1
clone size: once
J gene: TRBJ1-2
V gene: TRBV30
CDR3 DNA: TGTGCCTGGTCCTCGGACAGGGACTATGGCTACACCTTC
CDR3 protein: CAWSSDRDYGYTF

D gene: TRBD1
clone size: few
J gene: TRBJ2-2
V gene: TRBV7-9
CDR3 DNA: TGTGCCAGCAGGGACAGGGCGGGCGGGGAGCTGTTTTTT
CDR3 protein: CASRDRAGGELFF

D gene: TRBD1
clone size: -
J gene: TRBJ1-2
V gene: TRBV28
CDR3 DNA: TGTGCCAGCAGTTCCACCCTCACGACAGGGGGAAACTATGGCTACACCTTC
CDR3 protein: CASSSTLTTGGNYGYTF

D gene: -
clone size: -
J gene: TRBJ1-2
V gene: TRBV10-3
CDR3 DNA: TGTGCCATCACTCAGGGTCAGCGTGGCTACACCTTC
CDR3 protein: CAITQGQRGYTF

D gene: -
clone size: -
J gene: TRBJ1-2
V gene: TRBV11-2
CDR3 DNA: TGTGCCAGCAGCATTCACGGGGGGCTCACCTATGGCTACACCTTC
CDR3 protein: CASSIHGGLTYGYTF

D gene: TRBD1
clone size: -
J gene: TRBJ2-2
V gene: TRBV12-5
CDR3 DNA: TGTGCTAGTGGTTGGGGGGTAGGACAGGGTTTCACCGGGGAGCTGTTTTTT
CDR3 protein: CASGWGVGQGFTGELFF

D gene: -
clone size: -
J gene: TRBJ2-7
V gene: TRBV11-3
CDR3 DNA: TGTGCCAGCAGCTTAGCCGGTGGAGGCTACGAGCAGTACTTC
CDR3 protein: CASSLAGGGYEQYF

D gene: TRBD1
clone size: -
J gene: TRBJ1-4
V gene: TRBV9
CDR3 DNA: TGTGCCAGCAGCCCGACAGGGTTGAAGGAAAAACTGTTTTTT
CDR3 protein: CASSPTGLKEKLFF

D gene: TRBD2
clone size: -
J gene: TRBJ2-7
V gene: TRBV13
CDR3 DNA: TGTGCCAGCAGCCCGGGACTAGGGGGCTACGAGCAGTACTTC
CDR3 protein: CASSPGLGGYEQYF

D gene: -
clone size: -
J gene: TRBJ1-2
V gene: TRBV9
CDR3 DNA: TGTGCCAGCTCCCGGGAACAGGGCTCCAACTCCTATGGCTACACCTTC
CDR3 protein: CASSREQGSNSYGYTF

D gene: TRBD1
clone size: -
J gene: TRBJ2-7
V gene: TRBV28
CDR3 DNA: TGTGCCAGCAGTGGACCGGGACAGGGACGCTACGAGCAGTACTTC
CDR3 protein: CASSGPGQGRYEQYF

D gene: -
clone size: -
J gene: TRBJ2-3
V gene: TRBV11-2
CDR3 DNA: TGTGCCAGCAGCCGAGACCCCAGCGGTGGTAATACGCAGTATTTT
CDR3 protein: CASSRDPSGGNTQYF

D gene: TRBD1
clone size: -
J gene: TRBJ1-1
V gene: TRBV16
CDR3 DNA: TGTGCCAGCAGCCAGACTAAGACAGGGATCAAAGCTTTCTTT
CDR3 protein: CASSQTKTGIKAFF

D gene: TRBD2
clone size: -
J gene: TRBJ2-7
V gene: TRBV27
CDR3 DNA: TGTGCCAGCAGTTTAAAGCGGGAGCGAGAGCAGTACTTC
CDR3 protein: CASSLKREREQYF

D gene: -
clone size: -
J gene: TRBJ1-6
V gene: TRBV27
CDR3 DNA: TGTGCCAGCACGGGTGACTCCTATAATTCACCCCTCCACTTT
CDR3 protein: CASTGDSYNSPLHF

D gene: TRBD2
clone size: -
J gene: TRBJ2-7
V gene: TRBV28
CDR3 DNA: TGTGCCAGCAGTTTGCACACTAGCGGCTACGAGCAGTACTTC
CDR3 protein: CASSLHTSGYEQYF

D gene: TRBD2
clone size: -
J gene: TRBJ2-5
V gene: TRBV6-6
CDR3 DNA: TGTGCCAGCTCCTCTAGCGGGAGGGAGAGGGAGACCCAGTACTTC
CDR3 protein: CASSSSGRERETQYF

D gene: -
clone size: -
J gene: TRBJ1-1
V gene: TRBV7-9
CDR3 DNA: TGTGCCAGCAGCTTTAAGAACACTGAAGCTTTCTTT
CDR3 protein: CASSFKNTEAFF

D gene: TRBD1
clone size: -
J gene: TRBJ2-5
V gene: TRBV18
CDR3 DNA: TGTGCCAGCTCACTCGGACAGGGGCGACAAGAGACCCAGTACTTC
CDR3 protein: CASSLGQGRQETQYF

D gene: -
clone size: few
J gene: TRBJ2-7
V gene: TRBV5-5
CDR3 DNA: TGTGCCAGCAGCTATCTAGACCCCTACGAGCAGTACTTC
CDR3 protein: CASSYLDPYEQYF

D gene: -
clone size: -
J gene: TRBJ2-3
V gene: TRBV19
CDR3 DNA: TGTGCCAGTAGTATTCGGGATTCAGATACGCAGTATTTT
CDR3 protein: CASSIRDSDTQYF

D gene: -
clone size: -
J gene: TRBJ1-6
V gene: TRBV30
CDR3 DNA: TGTGCCTGCACCGGACAGTTCAATTCACCCCTCCACTTT
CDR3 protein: CACTGQFNSPLHF

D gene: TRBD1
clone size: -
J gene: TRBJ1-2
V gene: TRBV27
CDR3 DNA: TGTGCCAGCAGTACCACAGGGGGCGTCTATGGCTACACCTTC
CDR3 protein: CASSTTGGVYGYTF

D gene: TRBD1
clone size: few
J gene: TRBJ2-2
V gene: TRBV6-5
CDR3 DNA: TGTGCCAGCAGATTAGGGACAGGGAACACCGGGGAGCTGTTTTTT
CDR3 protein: CASRLGTGNTGELFF

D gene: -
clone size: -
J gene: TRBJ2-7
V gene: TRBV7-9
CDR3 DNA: TGTGCCAGCAGTCCGCGACGAGACTCATACGAGCAGTACTTC
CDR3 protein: CASSPRRDSYEQYF

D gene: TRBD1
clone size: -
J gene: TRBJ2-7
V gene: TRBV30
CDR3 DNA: TGTGCCTGGAGCCCTGGGACAGGGGGCCACGAGCAGTACTTC
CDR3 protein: CAWSPGTGGHEQYF

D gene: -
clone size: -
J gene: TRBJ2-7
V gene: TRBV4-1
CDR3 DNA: TGCGCCAGCAGCCAAGAAAAGGGTCGATTGGACTGGAGTTTTGGGTTC
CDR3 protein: CASSQEKGRLDWSFGF

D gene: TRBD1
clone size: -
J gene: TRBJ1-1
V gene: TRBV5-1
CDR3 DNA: TGCGCCAGCAGCCGCCGGGACAGGGGTCTTCACACTGAAGCTTTCTTT
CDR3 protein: CASSRRDRGLHTEAFF

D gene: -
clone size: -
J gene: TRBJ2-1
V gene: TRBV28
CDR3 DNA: TGTGCCAGCAGCTTCTCCCGCAGTATGATTAATGAGCAGTTCTTC
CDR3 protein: CASSFSRSMINEQFF

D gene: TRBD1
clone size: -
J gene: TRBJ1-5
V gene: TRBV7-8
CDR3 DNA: TGTGCCAGCAGCTTCAGTAACAGGGGTATGGTTCAGCCCCAGCATTTT
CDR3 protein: CASSFSNRGMVQPQHF

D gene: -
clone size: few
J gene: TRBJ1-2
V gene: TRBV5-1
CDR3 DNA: TGCGCCAGCGCGCGGGGGACGGACTATGGCTACACCTTC
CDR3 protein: CASARGTDYGYTF

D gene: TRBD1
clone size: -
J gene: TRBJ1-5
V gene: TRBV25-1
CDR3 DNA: TGTGCCAGCAGTGAAGGGCAGGGGGCTGGTCAGCCCCAGCATTTT
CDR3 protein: CASSEGQGAGQPQHF

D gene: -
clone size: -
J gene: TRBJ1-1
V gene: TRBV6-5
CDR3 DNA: TGTGCCAGCAGTTACAAAGGACTCCTGAACACTGAAGCTTTCTTT
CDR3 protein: CASSYKGLLNTEAFF

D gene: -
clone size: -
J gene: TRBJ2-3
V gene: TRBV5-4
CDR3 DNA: TGTGCCAGCAGCTTGCGGACAGACTCCGATACGCAGTATTTT
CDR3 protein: CASSLRTDSDTQYF

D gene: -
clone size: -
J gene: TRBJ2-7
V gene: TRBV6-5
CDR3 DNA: TGTGCCAGCAGTTATACTACCTCCTACGAGCAGTACTTC
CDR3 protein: CASSYTTSYEQYF

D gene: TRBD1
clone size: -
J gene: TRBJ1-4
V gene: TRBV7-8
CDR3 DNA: TGTGCCAGCAGCCCTAGGCCCTTACAGGGGGGGACTAATGAAAAACTGTTTTTT
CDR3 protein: CASSPRPLQGGTNEKLFF

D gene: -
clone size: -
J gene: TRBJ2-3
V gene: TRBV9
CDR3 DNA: TGTGCCAGCAGCGTATATGGACAGAGAACAGATACGCAGTATTTT
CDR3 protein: CASSVYGQRTDTQYF

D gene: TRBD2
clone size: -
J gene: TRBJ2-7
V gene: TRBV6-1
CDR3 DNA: TGTGCCAGCAGTCCAGGACTAGCGACCCGCGAGCAGTACTTC
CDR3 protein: CASSPGLATREQYF

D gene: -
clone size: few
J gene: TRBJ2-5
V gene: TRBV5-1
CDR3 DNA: TGCGCCAGCAGCACTCAAGAGACCCAGTACTTC
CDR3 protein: CASSTQETQYF

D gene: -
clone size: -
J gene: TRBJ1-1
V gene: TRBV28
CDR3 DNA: TGTGCCAGCACATCGTTAGGGGCGAACACTGAAGCTTTCTTT
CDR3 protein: CASTSLGANTEAFF

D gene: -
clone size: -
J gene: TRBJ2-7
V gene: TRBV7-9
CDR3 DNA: TGTGCCAGCAGCTTGTCGGCCTACGAGCAGTACTTC
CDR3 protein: CASSLSAYEQYF

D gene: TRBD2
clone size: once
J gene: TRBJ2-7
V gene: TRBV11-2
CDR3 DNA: TGTGCCAGCAGCCAACGTCGCAGATTAGAGACTAGCCTCCACTACGAGCAGTACTTC
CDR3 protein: CASSQRRRLETSLHYEQYF

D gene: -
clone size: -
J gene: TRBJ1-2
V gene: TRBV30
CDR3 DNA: TGTGCCTGGAGGAGAAGGGGTGGCTACACCTTC
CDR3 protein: CAWRRRGGYTF

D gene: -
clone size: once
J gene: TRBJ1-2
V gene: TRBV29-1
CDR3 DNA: TGCAGCGTCGGGGGGGCGGACAGACTCTATGGCTACACCTTC
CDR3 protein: CSVGGADRLYGYTF

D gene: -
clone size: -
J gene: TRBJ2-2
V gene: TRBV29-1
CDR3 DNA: TGCAGCTCTCGGGACTCGAACACCGGGGAGCTGTTTTTT
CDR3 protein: CSSRDSNTGELFF

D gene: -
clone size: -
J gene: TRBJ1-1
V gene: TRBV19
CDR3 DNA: TGTGCCAGTAAGGTGGACATGAACACTGAAGCTTTCTTT
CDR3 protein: CASKVDMNTEAFF

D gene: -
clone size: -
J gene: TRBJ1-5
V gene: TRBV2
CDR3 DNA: TGTGCCAGCAGTGACTTGGGGCGAGGAAATCAGCCCCAGCATTTT
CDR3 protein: CASSDLGRGNQPQHF